Only a few counts were recorded for the clone carrying this T cell receptor beta chain. Its antigen remains unidentified. V was trimmed by 2 bases and J by 0 bases, leaving 4 bases between them. Germline CDR1 reads SQVTM; CDR2 reads ANQGSEA. The CDR3 runs 12 residues. The record originates from a study of T cell responses to AZD1222 COVID-19 vaccine. The protocol was immunoSEQ multiplex PCR, while the TCRdb copy is restricted to in-frame clones and leaves out a portion. The sample holds around 140,000 clones, over 90% seen once. Regarding the study as a whole: Nearly half of unique spike-specific TCRs reportedly avoided B.1.351 and B.1.1.7 mutated regions. Among those given AZD1222, only six were seropositive at baseline.

V usage is TRBV29-1 and J usage is TRBJ1-2, with D hard to call. The starting material was peripheral blood, obtained on day 0 of AZD1222 vaccination. This sequence was found in an adult in good health. In DNA form, the CDR3 reads TGCAGCGTTGAACAAGCTAACTATGGCTACACCTTC. It encodes CSVEQANYGYTF.